A selection of T cell receptor beta chains follows, all from one sample in a study of blood T cell repertoires in COVID-19. Profiled with immunoSEQ multiplex PCR; TCRdb holds only in-frame clones, not every one. The sample lists a few hundred thousand clones; roughly nine tenths were seen once. The sample taken for sequencing was peripheral blood. The receptors shown here come from a woman in her forties who had recovered from COVID-19. Each CDR3 is given with its conserved first and last residue. The order of the fields is J gene, CDR3 length, V gene, clone size, D gene, CDR3 DNA, CDR3 protein. A D gene is named only where the DNA matches it firmly. Size tells how often a clone was seen (once, few, many) or the class of an expanded clone, and some rows leave it out.

TRBJ2-1,16,TRBV4-1,.,TRBD2,TGCGCCAGCAGCCAAGATAAGCGGGGGAGTTGGGATGAGCAGTTCTTC,CASSQDKRGSWDEQFF
TRBJ1-1,14,TRBV6-5,.,TRBD1,TGTGCCAGCAGTTACTCGAAAGGACAGGGGTGGGCTTTCTTT,CASSYSKGQGWAFF
TRBJ2-2,15,TRBV30,once,TRBD2,TGTGCCTGGGCCGCAGTAGGACTAGCGGCCGGGGAGCTGTTTTTT,CAWAAVGLAAGELFF
TRBJ2-1,14,TRBV28,.,TRBD1,TGTGCCAGCACCACGGGGACAGAGTTAAATGAGCAGTTCTTC,CASTTGTELNEQFF
TRBJ1-6,13,TRBV5-4,.,.,TGTGCCAGCAGCCTTACGACAAATTCACCCCTCCACTTT,CASSLTTNSPLHF
TRBJ1-1,14,TRBV28,once,TRBD1,TGTGCCAGCACCCCGACAGGGGGTTATTCTGAAGCTTTCTTT,CASTPTGGYSEAFF
TRBJ1-4,13,TRBV5-4,.,.,TGTGCCAGCAGCCCTTGGGGCGATGAAAAACTGTTTTTT,CASSPWGDEKLFF
TRBJ2-5,15,TRBV7-7,.,TRBD1,TGTGCCAGCAGCCCCTGGACAGGGGGCGGAGAGACCCAGTACTTC,CASSPWTGGGETQYF
TRBJ2-3,13,TRBV6-6,.,.,TGTGCCAGCAGCCCTAGCACGACAGATACGCAGTATTTT,CASSPSTTDTQYF
TRBJ2-3,16,TRBV11-2,.,.,TGTGCCAGCAGCTTTTTTGGGGGAGGTAATTCCGATACGCAGTATTTT,CASSFFGGGNSDTQYF
TRBJ2-5,15,TRBV7-3,.,TRBD1,TGTGCCAGCAGCTTAGAAGGGACAGGGACGGAGACCCAGTACTTC,CASSLEGTGTETQYF
TRBJ2-7,15,TRBV11-1,.,TRBD1,TGTGCCAGCAGCTCAGGGGGTTTATTGGTTTACGAGCAGTACTTC,CASSSGGLLVYEQYF
TRBJ2-7,18,TRBV18,.,.,TGTGCCAGCTCACCTACCAACCCCGGGGGACTGACCTCTGGCGAGCAGTACTTC,CASSPTNPGGLTSGEQYF
TRBJ2-3,18,TRBV5-1,.,TRBD2,TGCGCCAGCAGTTTCAAAGCCACCAGCGGGGATCACACAGATACGCAGTATTTT,CASSFKATSGDHTDTQYF
TRBJ2-5,14,TRBV19,once,TRBD1,TGTGCCAGTAGTATAGGACAGGGCCAAGAGACCCAGTACTTC,CASSIGQGQETQYF
TRBJ2-1,12,TRBV28,.,.,TGTGCCAGCAGCAATCGACCGGGTGAGCAGTTCTTC,CASSNRPGEQFF
TRBJ1-1,12,TRBV28,.,.,TGTGCCAGCAGTTTTGGCGACAGGAGAGCTTTCTTT,CASSFGDRRAFF
TRBJ2-2,18,TRBV9,once,TRBD2,TGTGCCAGCAGCGCTACGGGACTAGCGGGAGCTAACACCGGGGAGCTGTTTTTT,CASSATGLAGANTGELFF
TRBJ2-7,17,TRBV11-2,many,.,TGTGCCAGCAGCTTATTTTCAGCTTATACAGGGACCTACGAGCAGTACTTC,CASSLFSAYTGTYEQYF
TRBJ1-4,13,TRBV19,.,.,TGTGCCAGTGAATCAGGGAATTTAGGAAAACTGTTTTTT,CASESGNLGKLFF
TRBJ2-7,16,TRBV4-1,.,.,TGCGCCAGCAGCCAAGATCTGTACAGGTTCTCCTACGAGCAGTACTTC,CASSQDLYRFSYEQYF
TRBJ2-5,16,TRBV25-1,.,TRBD2,TGTGCCAGCCGAACCTGGGCTAGCGGATTCCAAGAGACCCAGTACTTC,CASRTWASGFQETQYF
TRBJ2-1,14,TRBV10-3,.,TRBD2,TGTGCCATCAGTGAGCTAGCGGGGGGTCGTGAGCAGTTCTTC,CAISELAGGREQFF
TRBJ1-4,13,TRBV18,.,.,TGTGCCAGCTCACCACAACGACAGGAAAAACTGTTTTTT,CASSPQRQEKLFF
TRBJ1-1,14,TRBV18,.,TRBD1,TGTGCCAGCTCAGTAGACAGGGGGCTCACTGAAGCTTTCTTT,CASSVDRGLTEAFF
TRBJ2-7,13,TRBV5-6,.,TRBD1,TGTGCCAGCAGCATGGACAGGAGCTACGAGCAGTACTTC,CASSMDRSYEQYF
TRBJ2-7,15,TRBV9,.,TRBD2,TGTGCCAGCAGCGTGGGTAGCGGGGGGGCCTACGAGCAGTACTTC,CASSVGSGGAYEQYF
TRBJ1-1,14,TRBV3-1/TRBV3-2,few,.,TGTGCCAGCAGCCAAGACGACAGGTCATGGGAAGCTTTCTTT,CASSQDDRSWEAFF
TRBJ2-1,16,TRBV7-9,.,TRBD2,TGTGCCAGTACTATCGCGGGAGGACAATCCTACAATGAGCAGTTCTTC,CASTIAGGQSYNEQFF
TRBJ2-3,15,TRBV29-1,.,TRBD1,TGCAGCGTTGATCTAGACAGGGGGGTTGTCGATACGCAGTATTTT,CSVDLDRGVVDTQYF
TRBJ1-1,15,TRBV9,.,.,TGTGCCAGCAGCGTGGGGGGGCGCGTGGACACTGAAGCTTTCTTT,CASSVGGRVDTEAFF
TRBJ2-3,16,TRBV7-9,.,TRBD2,TGTGCCAGCAGCTTAATCCTAGCGGGGGACACAGATACGCAGTATTTT,CASSLILAGDTDTQYF
TRBJ1-1,14,TRBV2,once,TRBD1,TGTGCCAGCAGGGAACAGGGGGCGGGCACTGAAGCTTTCTTT,CASREQGAGTEAFF
TRBJ1-5,14,TRBV2,once,.,TGTGCCAGCAGTCCCGACAGAACCAATCAGCCCCAGCATTTT,CASSPDRTNQPQHF
TRBJ1-5,11,TRBV11-3,.,.,TGTGCCCCGGCCGCGGGCCAGCCCCAGCATTTT,CAPAAGQPQHF
TRBJ2-7,17,TRBV11-2,.,.,TGTGCCAGCAGCTTAGAGCCCTCCGGGTGGATCCCATTCGAGCAGTACTTC,CASSLEPSGWIPFEQYF
TRBJ2-1,12,TRBV30,.,TRBD2,TGTGCCTGGAGCGATGACGGCGGGGGGCAGTTCTTC,CAWSDDGGGQFF
TRBJ2-3,14,TRBV18,once,.,TGTGCCAGCTCACCCGGAGACCTCCGAGATACGCAGTATTTT,CASSPGDLRDTQYF
TRBJ2-5,13,TRBV4-3,.,.,TGCGCCAGCAGCCGTGCGATTGAGGAGACCCAGTACTTC,CASSRAIEETQYF
TRBJ1-5,15,TRBV19,.,.,TGTGCCAGTAGTAAAGGCGGAACTAGCAATCAGCCCCAGCATTTT,CASSKGGTSNQPQHF
TRBJ1-3,16,TRBV2,.,.,TGTGCCAGCAGTGTAAGGAGATACTACTCTGGAAACACCATATATTTT,CASSVRRYYSGNTIYF
TRBJ1-3,15,TRBV7-2,.,.,TGTGCCAGCAGCTTGGAGGGGCTCTCTGGAAACACCATATATTTT,CASSLEGLSGNTIYF
TRBJ2-3,17,TRBV19,.,TRBD1,TGTGCCAGTAGTACAGCCCTGACAGGGGGCTTGGTAGATACGCAGTATTTT,CASSTALTGGLVDTQYF
TRBJ1-5,14,TRBV30,.,TRBD1,TGTGCCTGGAGGGGGGACAGGTTAGGCCAGCCCCAGCATTTT,CAWRGDRLGQPQHF
TRBJ2-5,14,TRBV10-1,.,TRBD1,TGCGCCAGCAGTACTGGACAGGATGAGCGGACCCAGTACTTC,CASSTGQDERTQYF
TRBJ2-6,15,TRBV2,.,TRBD1,TGTGCCAGCAGGGACGGGACAGCTGGGGCCAACGTCCTGACTTTC,CASRDGTAGANVLTF
TRBJ1-4,16,TRBV18,.,.,TGTGCCAGCTCACCTGACTCCCCCCTGAGGGATGAAAAACTGTTTTTT,CASSPDSPLRDEKLFF
TRBJ1-1,14,TRBV28,.,.,TGTGCCAGCAGTTTTCCTCCGGGGGACACTGAAGCTTTCTTT,CASSFPPGDTEAFF
TRBJ1-1,13,TRBV11-2,.,TRBD1,TGTGCCAGCAGCTTAATCCGGACAGGGGAAGCTTTCTTT,CASSLIRTGEAFF
TRBJ2-6,14,TRBV2,.,.,TGTGCCAGCCTGAGTCCCTCTGGGGCCAACGTCCTGACTTTC,CASLSPSGANVLTF
TRBJ2-3,13,TRBV19,.,.,TGTGCCAGTGGGGCCCCAAGCACAGATACGCAGTATTTT,CASGAPSTDTQYF
TRBJ2-5,15,TRBV7-2,.,TRBD2,TGTGCCAGCAGCTTAGCACTAGCGGGACAAGAGACCCAGTACTTC,CASSLALAGQETQYF